The 31 T cell receptor beta chains below all came from one sample that was sequenced in a study of OX40 agonist ivuxolimab in advanced cancers. Receptor libraries were prepared by the immunoSEQ multiplex PCR assay. TCRdb took over this immuneACCESS table, retaining in-frame rearrangements with V and J assigned. Such tables are incomplete; in checked studies, under half of the missing clones stem from an unresolved V gene, and the remainder is unexplained. The sample profile shows about 20,000 clones; around 70% of them were found once. The top ten hold roughly 17% of the sample. The sequenced sample was CD4+ or CD8+ T cells sorted from blood, obtained in a trial of the OX40 agonist ivuxolimab. The receptors here all came from an adult with an advanced solid tumor such as melanoma, head and neck, liver or kidney cancer.

Only a few counts were recorded for this clone. The V and J genes are TRBV4-3 and TRBJ1-4, with TRBD1 identical over 7 bases. The J segment lost 6 bases and the V segment lost 4 bases, leaving 2 bases of the junction unmatched. CDR1 is LGHNA, CDR2 YSLEER, per germline. The CDR3 runs to 13 residues. This chain's CDR3 is CASSRGTDEKLFF. CDR3 bases: TGCGCCAGCAGCCGGGGGACAGATGAAAAACTGTTTTTT.

Written as DNA, the CDR3 is TGTGCCAGCACCTCCCCTCGGACAGGGATCTACGAGCAGTACTTC. Translated, it gives CASTSPRTGIYEQYF. This chain links TRBV27 with TRBJ2-7; 8 bases line up with TRBD1. The length of the CDR3 is 15 residues. CDR1 MNHEY and CDR2 SMNVEV come from the germline V gene (reference sequence). The V and J ends lost 7 bases and 3 bases, in that order; junction bases with no gene match: 11.

This clone was seen a few times. This chain uses TRBV5-4 with TRBJ2-1, with a tentative D call TRBD1 (6 bases). V was shortened by 7 bases and J by 0 bases, with 11 bases between the two germline ends. This CDR3 spans 14 amino acids. From germline, CDR1 is SGHNT and CDR2 YYREEE (reference sequence). The CDR3 DNA reads as TGTGCCAGCCAGGGGACATTCTCCTACAATGAGCAGTTCTTC. Translating gives CASQGTFSYNEQFF.

The rearrangement uses TRBV6-6 and TRBJ2-2; D is undetermined. The germline CDR1 and CDR2 sequences are MNHNY and SVGAGI (reference sequence). V lost 5 bases, J lost 4 bases, and 14 bases lay in between. This CDR3 comprises 15 residues. The chain's CDR3 is CASSPLTGLTGELFF. CDR3 sequence (DNA): TGTGCCAGCAGTCCCCTGACTGGCCTCACCGGGGAGCTGTTTTTT.

The chain employs TRBV9 and TRBJ1-1; D is unresolved. Germline CDR1 reads SGDLS; CDR2 reads YYNGEE. The CDR3 totals 13 residues. The ends were cut back, 3 bases at V and 0 bases at J, with 6 bases in the middle. This chain's CDR3 is CASSDSMNTEAFF. DNA for the CDR3: TGTGCCAGCAGCGACAGCATGAACACTGAAGCTTTCTTT.

The chain links TRBV28 to TRBJ1-4; D not certain. V lost 4 bases, J lost 0 bases, and 15 bases lay in between. Germline values: CDR1 MDHEN, CDR2 SYDVKM. CDR3 size: 17 residues. As DNA, the CDR3 is TGTGCCAGCAGTTCCACTTCCTCAGGTGCAACTAATGAAAAACTGTTTTTT. Its translation: CASSSTSSGATNEKLFF. Full variable domain (rest looked up from reference TRBV28 and TRBJ1-4): DVKVTQSSRYLVKRTGEKVFLECVQDMDHENMFWYRQDPGLGLRLIYFSYDVKMKEKGDIPEGYSVSREKKERFSLILESASTNQTSMYLCASSSTSSGATNEKLFFGSGTQLSVL.

Only a few counts were recorded for this clone. CDR3 coding DNA: TGTGCCAGCAGCCCACCCGGACAGGGGAAAGCCGGGGAGCTGTTTTTT. This gives the protein CASSPPGQGKAGELFF. This chain links TRBV7-9 with TRBJ2-2, with 9 bases fitting TRBD1. V lost 5 bases to trimming and J lost 6 bases; unmatched junction nucleotides: 10. The CDR3 is 16 amino acids. Germline CDR1 reads SEHNR; CDR2 reads FQNEAQ (reference sequence).

The chain employs TRBV10-3 and TRBJ2-5; no reliable D call. Looked up from germline, CDR1 is ENHRY and CDR2 is SYGVKD. Trimming took 10 bases from V and 5 from J, leaving 17 bases between them. CDR3 size: 13 residues. The CDR3, as DNA: TGTGCCACTTTAAGTGGGATAAGGGAGACCCAGTACTTC. Translated, it gives CATLSGIRETQYF.

The chain couples TRBV28 to TRBJ2-7, with 9 bases lining up with TRBD2. CDR1 MDHEN and CDR2 SYDVKM come from the germline V gene. Germline trimming cut 2 bases from V and 3 bases from J; bases unmatched to any gene: 11. This CDR3 has 17 residues. CDR3 amino acids: CASSLGVGGLAGYEQYF. The CDR3 DNA reads TGTGCCAGCAGTTTAGGGGTCGGGGGACTAGCTGGCTACGAGCAGTACTTC.

The V gene is TRBV5-5, the J gene TRBJ2-1; perhaps TRBD2 as D (5 bases). Germline-derived CDR1 and CDR2 are SGHKS and YYEKEE (reference sequence). The ends were cut back, 4 bases at V and 6 bases at J, with 8 bases in the middle. The CDR3 is 12 residues long. The CDR3, as DNA: TGTGCCAGCAGCACACTAGGCAATGAGCAGTTCTTC. It translates to CASSTLGNEQFF.

The chain employs TRBV30 and TRBJ2-7; D call uncertain. Germline CDR1 and CDR2: GTSNPN and SVGIG (reference sequence). Trimming removed 4 bases at V and 7 bases at J, with 17 bases between. This CDR3 region has 13 residues. Here the CDR3 reads CAWNEPPMGEQYF. The CDR3, as DNA: TGTGCCTGGAACGAACCCCCTATGGGGGAGCAGTACTTC.

This chain joins TRBV15 and TRBJ2-1, with 8 bases identical to TRBD1. The germline V gene has CDR1 LNHNV and CDR2 YYDKDF (reference sequence). The CDR3 length is 17 residues. Germline trimming cut 0 bases from V and 6 bases from J; bases unmatched to any gene: 10. CDR3 protein: CATSRETGDPTLNEQFF. DNA of the CDR3: TGTGCCACCAGCAGAGAGACAGGGGACCCCACTCTCAATGAGCAGTTCTTC. Drawing the rest from reference TRBV15 and TRBJ2-1, the complete variable domain is DAMVIQNPRYQVTQFGKPVTLSCSQTLNHNVMYWYQQKSSQAPKLLFHYYDKDFNNEADTPDNFQSRRPNTSFCFLDIRSPGLGDTAMYLCATSRETGDPTLNEQFFGPGTRLTVL.

The chain couples TRBV13 to TRBJ2-1; 7 bases line up with TRBD2. V was clipped by 1 base and J by 3 bases; unmatched bases: 9. Germline V gene sequence: CDR1 PRHDT, CDR2 FYEKMQ (reference sequence). The CDR3 loop spans 17 amino acids. CDR3 sequence (DNA): TGTGCCAGCAGCTTAGACCCAGCGGGGTCTGGCTACAATGAGCAGTTCTTC. This translates into CASSLDPAGSGYNEQFF.

About this clone itself: A read error is possible here, since a much larger clone lies one base away. Different DNA sequences within this sample yield the same CDR3. J is TRBJ2-1 and V is TRBV7-3; 8 positions match TRBD2. Germline CDR1 and CDR2: SGHTA and FQGTGA. The CDR3 covers 15 residues. The ends lost 5 bases at V and 2 bases at J; junction bases unmatched: 5. CDR3 region: CASSPGGGPYNEQFF. The CDR3 nucleotides are TGTGCCAGCAGCCCGGGGGGGGGCCCCTACAATGAGCAGTTCTTC.

This rearrangement joins TRBV28 to TRBJ1-5, with 9 bases aligning to TRBD1. CDR1 is MDHEN, CDR2 SYDVKM, per germline. V trimming: 6 bases; J trimming: 4 bases; junction bases outside the gene matches: 4. CDR3 size: 14 residues. CDR3 bases: TGTGCCAGCAGCCTCGGGACAGGGAATCAGCCCCAGCATTTT. It translates to CASSLGTGNQPQHF.

This sequence joins TRBV11-1 and TRBJ2-1; TRBD2 aligns across 10 bases. Germline loops: CDR1 SGHAT, CDR2 FQDESV (reference sequence). The CDR3 contains 18 residues. Trimming at V came to 5 bases and at J to 0 bases, leaving 10 bases not matched to a gene. DNA for the CDR3: TGTGCCAGCAGCGCCACTAGCGGGAACGCTGGCTCCTACAATGAGCAGTTCTTC. Protein sequence: CASSATSGNAGSYNEQFF.

The chain uses TRBV27 and TRBJ1-1; D uncertain. Germline lookup yields CDR1 MNHEY and CDR2 SMNVEV (reference sequence). The CDR3 is 11 amino acids. V was shortened by 6 bases and J by 5 bases, with 7 bases between the two germline ends. CDR3 sequence: CASREGTEAFF. In DNA, the CDR3 is TGTGCCAGCAGGGAGGGAACTGAAGCTTTCTTT.

The CDR3 here is CASSYESGGYSEAFF. CDR3 coding DNA: TGTGCCAGCAGTTACGAGAGCGGGGGGTACTCTGAAGCTTTCTTT. The gene calls are TRBV6-5 and TRBJ1-1, with D tentatively TRBD1 (5 bases). V shed 2 bases and J shed 6 bases, with 16 bases lying between them. CDR3 length equals 15 residues. Germline CDR1 and CDR2: MNHEY and SVGAGI.

The rearrangement joins TRBV28 to TRBJ1-2, with no clear D. V was pared by 6 bases and J by 8 bases, with 16 bases between. This CDR3 region has 13 residues. The V gene's germline CDR1 is MDHEN and CDR2 SYDVKM. The DNA of the CDR3 is TGTGCCAGCAGAACACGCCCGAGGGAAGGCTACACCTTC. Protein sequence: CASRTRPREGYTF.

As for this clone: This may come from a read error, since a much larger clone is one base off. Other DNA variants within this sample encode the same CDR3. The chain links TRBV9 to TRBJ2-6, with D possibly matching TRBD1 (5 bases). Germline CDR1 is SGDLS and CDR2 is YYNGEE. The CDR3 spans 15 residues. The CDR3 is CASSARSSGANVLTF. In DNA, the CDR3 is TGTGCCAGCAGCGCGAGAAGCTCTGGGGCTAACGTCCTGACTTTC.

In its sample, this clone was seen a few times. The genes are TRBV11-3 and TRBJ2-1, with 7 nucleotides matching TRBD2. The CDR3 contains 16 residues. Looked up from germline, CDR1 is SGHNT and CDR2 is YENEEA. The V and J ends lost 0 bases and 3 bases, in that order; junction bases with no gene match: 5. CDR3 nucleotides: TGTGCCAGCAGCTTAGACCCTAGCGGAGTCTACAATGAGCAGTTCTTC. This gives the protein CASSLDPSGVYNEQFF.

By sample fraction, this clone is medium-sized. CDR3 region: CAWSPGLATPEQFF. The DNA for the CDR3 is TGTGCCTGGAGCCCGGGACTAGCGACCCCTGAGCAGTTCTTC. V is TRBV30 and J is TRBJ2-1; 10 nucleotides align to TRBD2. Trimming cost V 3 bases and J 9 bases; bases outside gene matches: 8. From germline, CDR1 is GTSNPN and CDR2 SVGIG (reference sequence). CDR3 length: 14 residues.

This chain links TRBV6-5 with TRBJ1-1; 9 bases align to TRBD1. The CDR3 is made up of 14 amino acids. V gave up 2 bases and J gave up 7 bases; unmatched junction bases: 5. Germline V gene data show CDR1 as MNHEY and CDR2 as SVGAGI. The CDR3 protein is CASSYTGGAGEAFF. The CDR3 coding sequence is TGTGCCAGCAGTTACACAGGGGGCGCCGGTGAAGCTTTCTTT.

This chain joins TRBV27 and TRBJ1-6; TRBD1 might be the D (6 bases). With 7 bases removed from V and 13 bases from J, the gap between germline ends came to 17 bases. The CDR3 spans 13 residues. Germline CDR1 is MNHEY and CDR2 is SMNVEV (reference sequence). The CDR3 loop reads CASTTYTGMPLHF. CDR3 sequence (DNA): TGTGCCAGCACTACCTACACAGGGATGCCCCTCCACTTT.

The chain carries TRBV6-6 and TRBJ2-7; 9 nucleotides align to TRBD2. Germline assignment: CDR1 MNHNY and CDR2 SVGAGI (reference sequence). V shed 2 bases and J 3 bases; nucleotides not matched to a gene: 5. CDR3 size: 15 residues. CDR3 DNA sequence: TGTGCCAGCAGTTACGGCCTAGCGGGGAGCTACGAGCAGTACTTC. This translates into CASSYGLAGSYEQYF.

This clone was counted once. The rearrangement links TRBV7-9 to TRBJ2-1; 10 bases fit TRBD2. With 3 bases clipped from V and 5 bases from J, the junction kept 7 bases outside the gene matches. CDR3 length equals 16 residues. Looked up from germline, CDR1 is SEHNR and CDR2 is FQNEAQ (reference sequence). The chain's CDR3 is CASSFLVLAGNNEQFF. For the CDR3, the DNA is TGTGCCAGCAGCTTCCTAGTACTAGCGGGAAACAATGAGCAGTTCTTC.

J is TRBJ1-2 and V is TRBV6-1; D gene uncertain. V lost 7 bases and J lost 2, with 11 bases in between. Per germline, CDR1 MNHNS and CDR2 SASEGT. This CDR3 is 13 amino acids long. The CDR3, as DNA: TGTGCCAGCAAGGAGTGGCAGAACTATGGCTACACCTTC. Translated: CASKEWQNYGYTF.

This clone was found once. The chain combines TRBV7-2 with TRBJ2-1; TRBD2 matches 8 bases. The CDR3 consists of 15 residues. Germline trimming cut 5 bases from V and 8 bases from J; bases unmatched to any gene: 11. From germline, CDR1 is SGHTA and CDR2 FQGNSA. The CDR3 sequence is CASSLPGTRWYEQFF. The CDR3 DNA sequence: TGTGCCAGCAGCCTCCCCGGGACTAGATGGTATGAGCAGTTCTTC.

This clone is medium-sized. J is TRBJ1-2 and V is TRBV7-2; perhaps TRBD1 as D (5 bases). The CDR3 length is 15 residues. The V gene lost 6 bases and the J gene lost 4 bases, with 18 bases spanning the gap. Germline CDR1 and CDR2: SGHTA and FQGNSA. The DNA for the CDR3 is TGTGCCAGCAGACCTTATGACAGCTTGATCTATGGCTACACCTTC. Its protein product is CASRPYDSLIYGYTF.

The rearrangement links TRBV27 to TRBJ2-7, with D tentatively TRBD1 (6 bases). V lost 5 bases and J lost 5, with 25 bases in between. CDR1 is MNHEY, CDR2 SMNVEV, per germline (reference sequence). The CDR3 is 17 amino acids. Written as DNA, the CDR3 is TGTGCCAGCAGTGAAGTGAGACCGGGACACGGTAGGGACGAGCAGTACTTC. Protein sequence: CASSEVRPGHGRDEQYF.

The V gene is TRBV28, the J gene TRBJ2-1, with a possible D match to TRBD1 (6 bases). CDR1 and CDR2 from the germline V gene are MDHEN and SYDVKM. The CDR3 runs 14 residues. Between the trimmed V and J ends, which lost 5 bases and 5 bases, there was a span of 13 bases. This CDR3 reads CASSPGQTDNEQFF. CDR3 bases: TGTGCCAGCAGTCCCGGACAGACCGACAATGAGCAGTTCTTC.